These 32 T cell receptor beta chains came from one sample sequenced in a study of blood T cells in healthy people across ages. Using a J-beta primer mix together with a sample-barcoded 5' primer, a second PCR was run for roughly 7 to 11 cycles. A single record per CDR3 protein comes from TCRdb applying MiXCR to the 5' RACE reads. Here the sample spans 800,000 to 950,000 distinct CDR3 sequences, almost 30% being singletons. This sample also belongs to another study, concerning T cells of mothers and their children.

Sequencing used blood. Every receptor here comes from a middle-aged woman in good health.

There are a few counts of this clonotype. The chain links TRBV9 to TRBJ1-3; D is unresolved. Germline values: CDR1 SGDLS, CDR2 YYNGEE. Between the trimmed V and J ends, which lost 1 base and 0 bases, there was a span of 2 bases. This CDR3 has 13 residues. The CDR3 region is CASSVNSGNTIYF. CDR3 coding DNA: TGTGCCAGCAGCGTAAACTCTGGAAACACCATATATTTT.

This clonotype has ten or more counts. The genes are TRBV18 and TRBJ1-6; tentative D call: TRBD1 (5 bases). Trimming cost V 6 bases and J 10 bases, with 16 bases left between them. Germline V gene lookup returns CDR1 KGHSH and CDR2 LQKENI. The CDR3 contains 14 residues. The CDR3 DNA follows: TGTGCCAGCTCCAAGGGACCACGGGACTCACCCCTCCACTTT. Translating gives CASSKGPRDSPLHF.

The chain recombines TRBV14 with TRBJ1-1, with 8 bases identical to TRBD1. The CDR3 sequence is 15 residues long. Per the germline V gene, CDR1 is SGHDN and CDR2 is FVKESK. The ends lost 4 bases at V and 3 bases at J; junction bases unmatched: 7. The CDR3, as DNA: TGTGCCAGCAGCCGTAGGACAGGGTGGGACACTGAAGCTTTCTTT. Its protein product is CASSRRTGWDTEAFF.

This clonotype was recorded at least ten times. The rearrangement joins TRBV5-1 to TRBJ2-7, with 9 positions matching TRBD1. V was clipped by 3 bases and J by 5 bases; unmatched bases: 15. Germline values: CDR1 SGHRS, CDR2 YFSETQ. The length of the CDR3 is 17 residues. Written as DNA, the CDR3 is TGCGCCAGCAGCTCCGGTCCCGGGACAGGGAGCCAGGACGAGCAGTACTTC. This translates into CASSSGPGTGSQDEQYF.

The rearrangement joins TRBV7-3 to TRBJ2-2; D remains unclear. CDR3 length: 14 amino acids. The V end lost 6 bases, the J end lost 1 base, and 9 bases lay between the germline ends. Germline V gives CDR1 SGHTA, CDR2 FQGTGA. CDR3: CASRSPGNTGELFF. CDR3 nucleotides: TGTGCCAGCAGATCCCCCGGGAACACCGGGGAGCTGTTTTTT.

This chain uses TRBV7-8 with TRBJ2-3; tentative D call: TRBD2 (5 bases). CDR1 and CDR2 (germline): SGHVS, FQNEAQ. The CDR3 sequence is 16 residues long. Deletions cut 3 bases from V and 4 bases from J, with 17 bases between. The CDR3, as DNA: TGTGCCAGCAGCTTTGACGGACTCCCAGAGCCAGATACGCAGTATTTT. This gives the protein CASSFDGLPEPDTQYF.

The chain carries TRBV12-3 or TRBV12-4 and TRBJ1-1; a possible D gene is TRBD1 (6 bases). The CDR3 covers 15 residues. V was shortened by 5 bases and J by 4 bases, with 17 bases between the two germline ends. CDR3 in DNA: TGTGCCAGCAGTACAATTCAGGGGTCAGGCACTGAAGCTTTCTTT. This gives the protein CASSTIQGSGTEAFF.

The genes are TRBV19 and TRBJ1-1; TRBD1 matches at 9 bases. This CDR3 has 11 residues. Germline CDR1 is LNHDA and CDR2 is SQIVND (reference sequence). V lost 10 bases, J lost 11 bases, and 8 bases stayed unmatched. The CDR3 coding sequence is TGTGCCACCGCGGGGACAGGGATGGCTTTCTTT. It codes for CATAGTGMAFF.

The table lists this clonotype with a few counts. The gene calls are TRBV29-1 and TRBJ2-3, with 10 bases fitting TRBD2. J was trimmed by 2 bases and V by 4 bases; bases with no gene match: 6. Germline CDR1 is SQVTM and CDR2 is ANQGSEA. The CDR3 runs 15 residues. DNA for the CDR3: TGCAGCGTTGTGGTAGCGGGGGGCCCCACAGATACGCAGTATTTT. Residues: CSVVVAGGPTDTQYF.

This clonotype has a handful of counts. The rearrangement links TRBV9 to TRBJ2-6; the match to TRBD1 covers 11 bases. V lost 0 bases to trimming and J lost 0 bases; unmatched junction nucleotides: 2. The CDR3 length is 18 residues. Germline V CDR1 and CDR2: SGDLS, YYNGEE. This CDR3 reads CASSVAGTGGSGANVLTF. CDR3 DNA: TGTGCCAGCAGCGTAGCGGGGACAGGGGGCTCTGGGGCCAACGTCCTGACTTTC.

The chain has TRBV15 and TRBJ2-1; D gene unclear. This CDR3 comprises 12 residues. V was pared by 4 bases and J by 6 bases, with 7 bases between. Germline CDR1 LNHNV, CDR2 YYDKDF (reference sequence). The CDR3 nucleotides are TGTGCCACCAGCATATCACCCAATGAGCAGTTCTTC. Translated: CATSISPNEQFF.

This clonotype was detected a few times. J is TRBJ2-1 and V is TRBV5-1; weak D call: TRBD2 (6 bases). V was trimmed by 1 base and J by 4 bases, leaving 12 bases between them. This CDR3 has 15 amino acids. Germline V gene data show CDR1 as SGHRS and CDR2 as YFSETQ. CDR3 nucleotide sequence: TGCGCCAGCAGCTTGAGGTGGGGGGTGTACAATGAGCAGTTCTTC. Its translation: CASSLRWGVYNEQFF.

Only a few counts were recorded for this clonotype. The chain is built from TRBV15 and TRBJ1-6; 7 bases fit TRBD1. CDR3 size: 16 residues. V gave up 0 bases and J gave up 9 bases; unmatched junction bases: 8. Germline lookup yields CDR1 LNHNV and CDR2 YYDKDF (reference sequence). The DNA for the CDR3 is TGTGCCACCAGCAGAGACCAACACGGGACAGTTTCACCCCTCCACTTT. It is translated as CATSRDQHGTVSPLHF.

This clonotype came up a few times. V gene TRBV27 combines with J gene TRBJ1-2, with D possibly being TRBD1 (5 bases). The CDR3 is 15 amino acids. Trimming removed 6 bases from V and 0 bases from J, with 14 bases in between. CDR1 and CDR2 (germline): MNHEY, SMNVEV (reference sequence). In DNA, the CDR3 is TGTGCCAGCAGAACTGACGGGGGGGCTAACTATGGCTACACCTTC. Residues: CASRTDGGANYGYTF.

This chain connects TRBV28 to TRBJ1-1; 9 nucleotides line up with TRBD1. The CDR3 covers 15 residues. V lost 5 bases and J lost 5; bases outside the gene matches: 9. In germline, CDR1 is MDHEN, CDR2 SYDVKM. The chain's CDR3 is CASSVQTGGGTEAFF. Written as DNA, the CDR3 is TGTGCCAGCAGTGTCCAGACAGGGGGGGGGACTGAAGCTTTCTTT. The full variable domain, its missing parts supplied by reference TRBV28 and TRBJ1-1, is DVKVTQSSRYLVKRTGEKVFLECVQDMDHENMFWYRQDPGLGLRLIYFSYDVKMKEKGDIPEGYSVSREKKERFSLILESASTNQTSMYLCASSVQTGGGTEAFFGQGTRLTVV.

This clonotype was observed a handful of times. The chain links TRBV10-3 to TRBJ2-5; D ambiguous. With 3 bases removed from V and 5 bases from J, the gap between germline ends came to 10 bases. Germline CDR1 is ENHRY and CDR2 is SYGVKD. This CDR3 is 13 amino acids long. The CDR3: CAISDSSPETQYF. The CDR3 DNA follows: TGTGCCATCAGTGATAGCTCCCCGGAGACCCAGTACTTC.

The V call is TRBV6-1, the J call TRBJ2-4; D is uncertain. The CDR3 is 16 amino acids. CDR1 MNHNS and CDR2 SASEGT come from the germline V gene. V lost 7 bases and J lost 0, with 16 bases in between. In nucleotides, the CDR3 is TGTGCCAGCACCCCCGGGCAGATTCTAGCCAAAAACATTCAGTACTTC. Its translation is CASTPGQILAKNIQYF.

This clonotype has at least ten counts. The J gene is TRBJ1-2, the V gene TRBV20-1; 7 positions match TRBD1. V lost 6 bases, J lost 8 bases, and 15 bases stayed unmatched. The CDR3 has 14 residues. The germline gives CDR1 DFQATT, CDR2 SNEGSKA (reference sequence). CDR3 residues: CSASSGNRGGGYTF. CDR3 in DNA: TGCAGTGCAAGTAGCGGGAACAGGGGTGGAGGCTACACCTTC.

This clonotype was seen at least ten times. V usage is TRBV12-3 or TRBV12-4 and J usage is TRBJ1-2; the D is unclear. V shed 3 bases and J shed 7 bases, with 12 bases lying between them. This CDR3 region has 13 residues. CDR3 sequence reads: CASSLDLGFGYTF. In nucleotides, the CDR3 is TGTGCCAGCAGTTTGGACTTGGGGTTTGGCTACACCTTC.

In its sample, this clonotype was seen many times. The chain has TRBV5-6 and TRBJ2-1; maybe TRBD1 (6 bases). The CDR3 runs 15 residues. The V end lost 0 bases, the J end lost 2 bases, and 9 bases lay between the germline ends. Germline V gene data show CDR1 as SGHDT and CDR2 as YYEEEE. The CDR3 DNA reads as TGTGCCAGCAGCTTGGGGGGGCTGACCTACAATGAGCAGTTCTTC. As protein: CASSLGGLTYNEQFF.

There are a few counts of this clonotype. The chain carries TRBV7-9 and TRBJ2-7; 9 bases fit TRBD2. This CDR3 comprises 17 residues. Per the germline V gene, CDR1 is SEHNR and CDR2 is FQNEAQ (reference sequence). V lost 0 bases and J lost 3; bases outside the gene matches: 9. CDR3: CASSLAKAAGGLYEQYF. The CDR3 region has the DNA TGTGCCAGCAGCTTAGCTAAGGCAGCGGGGGGCCTCTACGAGCAGTACTTC. Full variable domain (missing parts from reference TRBV7-9 and TRBJ2-7): DTGVSQNPRHKITKRGQNVTFRCDPISEHNRLYWYRQTLGQGPEFLTYFQNEAQLEKSRLLSDRFSAERPKGSFSTLEIQRTEQGDSAMYLCASSLAKAAGGLYEQYFGPGTRLTVT.

This clonotype was observed a single time. V gene TRBV3-1 combines with J gene TRBJ2-7, with D perhaps TRBD1 or TRBD2 (6 bases each). The J call could be wrong; TRBJ2-5 is a better fit for the DNA end. CDR1 is LGHDT, CDR2 YNNKEL, per germline (reference sequence). The CDR3 loop spans 14 amino acids. CDR3 residues: CASAHSEGGKTQYF. As DNA, the CDR3 is TGTGCCAGCGCCCATAGCGAGGGGGGAAAGACCCAGTACTTC.

Many counts were recorded for this clonotype. The genes are TRBV18 and TRBJ2-5, with D hard to call. This CDR3 is built from 14 residues. Trimming took off 0 bases at V and 3 bases at J, with 8 bases between the two ends. Germline CDR1 is KGHSH and CDR2 is LQKENI. CDR3 sequence (DNA): TGTGCCAGCTCACCACCGCCATCGAAAGAGACCCAGTACTTC. This sequence encodes CASSPPPSKETQYF.

Worth noting for this clonotype: At one of its ends the junction is not consistent with the germline gene, which may arise from a read error. This chain joins TRBV28 and TRBJ2-7, with 7 bases aligning to TRBD1. The CDR3 has 13 amino acids. CDR1 and CDR2 from the germline V gene are MDHEN and SYDVKM. CDR3 region: CASTVWDSYGQYF. Written as DNA, the CDR3 is TGTGCCAGCACCGTTTGGGACAGCTACGGGCAGTACTTC.

V gene TRBV12-3 or TRBV12-4 combines with J gene TRBJ2-5; 10 nucleotides match TRBD2. J lost 5 bases, V lost 1 base, and 10 bases had no gene match. The CDR3 has 17 residues. CDR3 amino acids: CASSLGVSSGSSETQYF. The CDR3, as DNA: TGTGCCAGCAGTTTAGGAGTTTCTAGCGGGAGTTCGGAGACCCAGTACTTC.

This chain uses TRBV30 with TRBJ1-1, with D possibly matching TRBD1 (6 bases). Germline V gene sequence: CDR1 GTSNPN, CDR2 SVGIG (reference sequence). V was cut by 5 bases and J by 1 base, with 8 bases left in between. The CDR3 length is 12 residues. CDR3 residues: CAWWTANTEAFF. The CDR3 coding sequence is TGTGCCTGGTGGACAGCGAACACTGAAGCTTTCTTT.

This clonotype was detected ten times or more. The rearrangement uses TRBV5-5 and TRBJ2-6; D gene ambiguous. The CDR3 is made up of 16 amino acids. The V end was cut by 0 bases, the J end by 1 base, with 8 bases between. Looked up from germline, CDR1 is SGHKS and CDR2 is YYEKEE (reference sequence). In DNA, the CDR3 is TGTGCCAGCAGCTTGGGGGTCTTTTCTGGGGCCAACGTCCTGACTTTC. Its protein is CASSLGVFSGANVLTF.

This clonotype appeared many times. The rearrangement uses TRBV4-2 and TRBJ1-2; 10 nucleotides match TRBD1. This CDR3 has 14 residues. Germline CDR1 reads LGHNA; CDR2 reads YNFKEQ. The junction had 5 bases not matched to a gene; V was cut back by 3 bases and J by 7 bases. DNA for the CDR3: TGTGCCAGCAGCCAGGGGGACAGGGGCTTTGGCTACACCTTC. Translating it yields CASSQGDRGFGYTF.

The chain employs TRBV27 and TRBJ1-6, with a possible D match to TRBD1 (5 bases). V lost 4 bases to trimming and J lost 6 bases, with 13 bases between them. Germline lookup yields CDR1 MNHEY and CDR2 SMNVEV (reference sequence). The CDR3 has 15 amino acids. The CDR3 reads CASSSPEGSNSPLHF. CDR3 DNA sequence: TGTGCCAGCAGTTCCCCAGAGGGGTCTAATTCACCCCTCCACTTT.

In its sample, this clonotype was seen many times. J is TRBJ2-3 and V is TRBV10-3, with D maybe TRBD2 (5 bases). CDR1 is ENHRY and CDR2 is SYGVKD in the germline V gene. V was shortened by 3 bases and J by 1 base, with 11 bases between the two germline ends. The CDR3 is 15 amino acids. The CDR3 nucleotides are TGTGCCATCAGTGACCCGGCCGGGGGCACAGATACGCAGTATTTT. Translating it yields CAISDPAGGTDTQYF.

Only a few counts were recorded for this clonotype. The chain joins TRBV7-3 to TRBJ2-1; TRBD2 agrees at 11 bases. V lost 5 bases, J lost 8 bases, and 8 bases stayed unmatched. The CDR3 loop spans 15 amino acids. Per germline, CDR1 SGHTA and CDR2 FQGTGA. The CDR3, as DNA: TGTGCCAGCAGCGTCACTAGCGGGGGAGGGGATGAGCAGTTCTTC. Translation: CASSVTSGGGDEQFF.

This clonotype was observed at least ten times. This chain joins TRBV29-1 and TRBJ2-1; D possibly corresponds to TRBD2 (5 bases). The germline V and J ends were trimmed by 0 bases and 4 bases, with 19 bases remaining between them. This CDR3 comprises 17 residues. Germline V gives CDR1 SQVTM, CDR2 ANQGSEA. CDR3 sequence: CSVEEGDIWRLYNEQFF. The CDR3 nucleotides are TGCAGCGTTGAAGAGGGTGACATCTGGAGGCTATACAATGAGCAGTTCTTC.